The following is a T cell receptor beta chain sequence with its context. The sample originates from a study of blood T cell repertoires in COVID-19. Study-level information: The United States, Italy and Spain were the sources of the acute and convalescent COVID-19 samples. PBMCs, B-cell-depleted T cells, or T cells were the source of the cDNA or gDNA that made up the material.

Under the authors' procedure: By means of reference gene primer amplification, nucleated cell counts were estimated. The protocol was immunoSEQ multiplex PCR, while the TCRdb copy is restricted to in-frame clones and leaves out a portion. That table supplies the V and J calls and clone size; D and trimming were determined from the DNA. This table holds 70,000 to 85,000 clones, around 80% found once. V gave up 1 base and J gave up 7 bases, with 14 bases separating them. This CDR3 contains 15 residues. Germline V gene lookup returns CDR1 LNHDA and CDR2 SQIVND (reference sequence). Sequencing was performed on peripheral blood. The sequence came from a man older than 75 with acute or convalescent COVID-19. The genes are TRBV19 and TRBJ1-5, with D unclear. The CDR3 sequence: CASSIAQMASQPQHF. The CDR3 bases are TGTGCCAGTAGTATAGCCCAGATGGCTTCGCAGCCCCAGCATTTT.